These 9 T cell receptor beta chains originate from one sample sequenced in a study of naive and memory T cell subsets. Whole-blood samples were roughly 2.7 ml of peripheral blood from healthy adult volunteers. Blood and skin TCR RNA was reverse transcribed with alpha and beta constant primers. Using its own MiXCR run on the 5' RACE reads, TCRdb lists one record per CDR3 protein. The table shows roughly 26,000 distinct CDR3 sequences, with approximately 22% occurring only once. Every receptor here comes from a female donor in good health.

The chain combines TRBV5-1 with TRBJ1-1; TRBD1 might be the D (6 bases). Germline CDR1 reads SGHRS; CDR2 reads YFSETQ. The CDR3 has 15 amino acids. V dropped 0 bases and J dropped 6 bases, with 15 bases sitting between them. CDR3 bases: TGCGCCAGCAGCTTGGGGGGGCAGGTAGGGGCTGAAGCTTTCTTT. The encoded protein is CASSLGGQVGAEAFF.

The CDR3 loop reads CASSPQVGGETQYF. The CDR3 nucleotides are TGTGCCAGCAGTCCGCAAGTGGGGGGAGAGACCCAGTACTTC. J is TRBJ2-5 and V is TRBV6-5; D is perhaps TRBD2 (6 bases). V was shortened by 5 bases and J by 4 bases, with 14 bases between the two germline ends. Per germline, CDR1 MNHEY and CDR2 SVGAGI. The CDR3 totals 14 residues.

This clonotype was observed many times. This chain connects TRBV19 to TRBJ2-2, with TRBD1 matching over 8 bases. CDR3 length: 13 amino acids. V was pared by 6 bases and J by 4 bases, with 1 base of the junction left unmatched. Germline loops: CDR1 LNHDA, CDR2 SQIVND (reference sequence). The CDR3 DNA follows: TGTGCCAGTAGGACAGGGGCCACCGGGGAGCTGTTTTTT. Amino acids: CASRTGATGELFF. Together with reference TRBV19 and TRBJ2-2, the CDR3 gives the full variable domain: DGGITQSPKYLFRKEGQNVTLSCEQNLNHDAMYWYRQDPGQGLRLIYYSQIVNDFQKGDIAEGYSVSREKKESFPLTVTSAQKNPTAFYLCASRTGATGELFFGEGSRLTVL.

This clonotype is medium-sized by share. The rearrangement links TRBV19 to TRBJ2-3; the D gene is possibly TRBD1 (5 bases). Trimming left V 5 bases short and J 5 bases short, with 8 bases between. Germline V gene data show CDR1 as LNHDA and CDR2 as SQIVND (reference sequence). The CDR3 loop spans 12 amino acids. CDR3 nucleotides: TGTGCCAGTAGTCTCAGGGAAGATACGCAGTATTTT. This gives the protein CASSLREDTQYF.

The J gene is TRBJ2-5, the V gene TRBV6-1; TRBD2 aligns across 8 bases. After removal of 4 bases from V and 2 bases from J, the junction contained 6 bases not matched to a gene. CDR3 length equals 15 residues. In germline, CDR1 is MNHNS, CDR2 SASEGT. The CDR3 DNA sequence: TGTGCCAGCAGTGGGGTAGCGGGGACACAAGAGACCCAGTACTTC. Its protein product is CASSGVAGTQETQYF.

The table lists this clonotype with many counts. The rearrangement links TRBV10-3 to TRBJ2-1, with a possible D match to TRBD2 (8 bases). CDR3 length: 20 residues. Trimming cost V 4 bases and J 6 bases, with 31 bases left between them. Germline CDR1 is ENHRY and CDR2 is SYGVKD. In nucleotides, the CDR3 is TGTGCCATCAGTGGGGCAGGGGGTTTTAGTAGCGGGATTATGAGCAATGAGCAGTTCTTC. Residues: CAISGAGGFSSGIMSNEQFF.

The chain combines TRBV5-1 with TRBJ2-7; TRBD1 agrees at 7 bases. Germline-derived CDR1 and CDR2 are SGHRS and YFSETQ. This CDR3 contains 14 residues. J gave up 2 bases and V 3 bases, and 5 bases lay outside the gene matches. The CDR3 sequence: CASSSWTGAYEQYF. The DNA for the CDR3 is TGCGCCAGCAGCTCGTGGACAGGCGCCTACGAGCAGTACTTC.

This clonotype has a count of ten or more. The chain couples TRBV29-1 to TRBJ2-1; TRBD1 aligns across 8 bases. The ends lost 8 bases at V and 8 bases at J; junction bases unmatched: 8. Germline V lookup: CDR1 SQVTM, CDR2 ANQGSEA. The CDR3 contains 12 residues. As DNA, the CDR3 is TGCAGCACCACGGACAGGGAGGATGAGCAGTTCTTC. It is translated as CSTTDREDEQFF.

This clonotype has ten or more counts. The gene calls are TRBV20-1 and TRBJ2-5; 8 bases are shared with TRBD2. The CDR3 runs to 13 residues. The germline V gene has CDR1 DFQATT and CDR2 SNEGSKA (reference sequence). V lost 3 bases and J lost 2; bases outside the gene matches: 2. The CDR3 is CSASGGGQETQYF. The CDR3 nucleotides are TGCAGTGCTAGCGGGGGGGGACAAGAGACCCAGTACTTC.